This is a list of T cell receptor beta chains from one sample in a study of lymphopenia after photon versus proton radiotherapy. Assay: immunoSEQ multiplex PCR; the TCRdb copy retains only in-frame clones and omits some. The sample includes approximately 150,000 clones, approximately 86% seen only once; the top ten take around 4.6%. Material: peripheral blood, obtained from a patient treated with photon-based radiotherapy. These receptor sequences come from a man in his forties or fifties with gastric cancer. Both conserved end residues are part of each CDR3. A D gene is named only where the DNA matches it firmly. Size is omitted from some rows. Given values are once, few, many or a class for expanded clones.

CDR3: CASSSADGTSTGELFF; DNA: TGTGCCAGCAGTTCAGCGGACGGGACTAGCACCGGGGAGCTGTTTTTT; D: TRBD2; J: TRBJ2-2; size: .; V: TRBV7-9
CDR3: CASSLQGVGGELFF; DNA: TGTGCCAGCAGCCTACAGGGAGTCGGCGGGGAGCTGTTTTTT; D: .; J: TRBJ2-2; size: once; V: TRBV7-9
CDR3: CSVERGAGETQYF; DNA: TGCAGCGTTGAAAGGGGAGCAGGCGAGACCCAGTACTTC; D: .; J: TRBJ2-5; size: .; V: TRBV29-1
CDR3: CASSSLRGPRDEQYF; DNA: TGTGCCAGCAGTTCCCTCCGGGGCCCCAGGGACGAGCAGTACTTC; D: .; J: TRBJ2-7; size: .; V: TRBV6-5
CDR3: CASSLVGEQFF; DNA: TGTGCCAGCAGCTTAGTGGGGGAGCAGTTCTTC; D: .; J: TRBJ2-1; size: .; V: TRBV7-6
CDR3: CASSLRAPTNEKLFF; DNA: TGTGCCAGCAGCTTGAGGGCCCCAACTAATGAAAAACTGTTTTTT; D: .; J: TRBJ1-4; size: .; V: TRBV5-4
CDR3: CASSVNEQYF; DNA: TGTGCCAGCAGTGTAAACGAGCAGTACTTC; D: .; J: TRBJ2-7; size: few; V: TRBV2
CDR3: CASSEGGGVTQFF; DNA: TGTGCCAGCAGTGAAGGGGGAGGGGTGACCCAGTTCTTC; D: TRBD2; J: TRBJ2-1; size: .; V: TRBV25-1
CDR3: CASSQAGTGDGTDTQYF; DNA: TGTGCCAGCAGCCAGGCCGGGACAGGGGATGGAACAGATACGCAGTATTTT; D: TRBD1; J: TRBJ2-3; size: .; V: TRBV4-2
CDR3: CASRDRGYEQYF; DNA: TGTGCCAGCCGGGACAGGGGTTACGAGCAGTACTTC; D: TRBD1; J: TRBJ2-7; size: .; V: TRBV19
CDR3: CASSGLRANTGELFF; DNA: TGTGCCAGCAGTGGTCTACGGGCGAACACCGGGGAGCTGTTTTTT; D: .; J: TRBJ2-2; size: .; V: TRBV2
CDR3: CASSIVSQAEAFF; DNA: TGTGCCAGTAGTATAGTGTCGCAGGCCGAAGCTTTCTTT; D: .; J: TRBJ1-1; size: .; V: TRBV19
CDR3: CASSRDRAHIDTQYF; DNA: TGTGCCAGCAGCCGCGACAGGGCTCACATAGATACGCAGTATTTT; D: TRBD1; J: TRBJ2-3; size: .; V: TRBV7-7
CDR3: CATSNGFYGYTF; DNA: TGTGCCACCAGCAACGGCTTTTATGGCTACACCTTC; D: .; J: TRBJ1-2; size: once; V: TRBV15
CDR3: CASSARHAATSNQPQHF; DNA: TGTGCCAGCAGTGCTCGACACGCGGCGACTAGCAATCAGCCCCAGCATTTT; D: .; J: TRBJ1-5; size: .; V: TRBV28
CDR3: CASSKGWTGCYEQYF; DNA: TGTGCCAGCAGCAAAGGGTGGACTGGCTGCTACGAGCAGTACTTC; D: .; J: TRBJ2-7; size: .; V: TRBV21-1
CDR3: CASSPRTSGVPYNEQFF; DNA: TGTGCCAGCAGCCCCCGGACTAGCGGGGTTCCCTACAATGAGCAGTTCTTC; D: TRBD2; J: TRBJ2-1; size: .; V: TRBV7-4
CDR3: CASLAGSRSPGELFF; DNA: TGTGCCAGTCTTGCGGGAAGTCGGTCCCCCGGGGAGCTGTTTTTT; D: .; J: TRBJ2-2; size: .; V: TRBV19
CDR3: CASSLGGMANEKLFF; DNA: TGTGCCAGCTCACTAGGAGGGATGGCTAATGAAAAACTGTTTTTT; D: .; J: TRBJ1-4; size: .; V: TRBV18
CDR3: CASTRGGLNTEAFF; DNA: TGTGCCAGCACTCGAGGGGGTCTGAACACTGAAGCTTTCTTT; D: .; J: TRBJ1-1; size: .; V: TRBV6-6
CDR3: CASSLPGRGLDEQYF; DNA: TGTGCCAGCAGCCTCCCGGGCAGGGGGCTGGACGAGCAGTACTTC; D: TRBD1; J: TRBJ2-7; size: many; V: TRBV11-2
CDR3: CASSLLLAGPYNEQFF; DNA: TGCGCCAGCAGCCTTCTATTAGCGGGACCTTACAATGAGCAGTTCTTC; D: TRBD2; J: TRBJ2-1; size: .; V: TRBV4-1